This T cell receptor beta chain was sequenced in a study of shared T cell receptors in the human thymus (dated by TCRdb to the early 2020s). General notes on the study: The study examined how self-reactive, shared T-cell receptor alpha chains are generated in the human thymus.

Reading the germline V gene gives CDR1 SGHDT and CDR2 YYEEEE. V is cut by 4 bases and J by 12 bases, and the space between the germline ends is 26 bases. There are 16 amino acids in the CDR3, from cysteine to phenylalanine inclusive. Of the read, only the CDR3 DNA is kept; its 48 bases are in frame from base 1. Concerning this clone itself: The antigen this receptor binds is unknown. No base qualities exist here, and no much larger clone lies one base off it.

The library was made by the immunoSEQ multiplex PCR assay. TCRdb carries this immuneACCESS record with in-frame sequences only. Its versions omit some clonotypes, under half of them owing to an unresolved V gene in the studies checked, with the rest unexplained. The sample records tens of thousands of clones, nearly 95% of which are singletons. The ten largest make up about 0.033% of the sample. The sequenced material came from thymocytes. In this chain, TRBV5-6 is recombined with TRBJ2-4; TRBD2 is a weak D gene call, 7 bases matching. The clonotype originates from a human donor. The DNA sequence is TGTGCCAGCAGCCCCTGGGGGGGGCGCGATAAAAAAGCTCAGTACTTC. Its coded protein is CASSPWGGRDKKAQYF.